This TCR beta chain was sequenced in a study of Graves' ophthalmopathy and Graves' hyperthyroidism. The CDR3 runs to 16 residues. V was clipped by 6 bases and J by 8 bases, with 25 bases between them. Germline CDR1 LNHDA, CDR2 SQIVND (reference sequence). This clonotype was detected a few times. CDR3 regions of TCR beta were amplified from RNA transcripts. The authors performed first-round RT-PCR with HTBI primers and then a second-round multiplex PCR. MiXCR, run by TCRdb on the multiplex PCR reads, gives a single entry per CDR3 protein. The sample includes some 240,000 distinct CDR3 sequences, approximately 42% of them seen just once.

Source material: peripheral blood. The clonotype comes from an adult man with Graves' ophthalmopathy. V usage is TRBV19 and J usage is TRBJ1-1; D perhaps matches TRBD1 (5 bases). CDR3 protein: CASSTASLRGRGEAFF. The CDR3 DNA reads TGTGCCAGTAGCACAGCCTCCCTTCGGGGCCGAGGGGAAGCTTTCTTT.